This TCR beta chain was recorded in a study of blood T cell repertoires in COVID-19. Across the whole study: COVID-19 samples from acute and convalescent phases originated in the United States, Italy and Spain. T cells, B-cell-depleted T cells, or PBMCs supplied cDNA or gDNA.

Germline V CDR1 and CDR2: SQVTM, ANQGSEA. This CDR3 region has 13 residues. V dropped 4 bases and J dropped 1 base, with 7 bases sitting between them. Per the authors' pipeline: Amplification from reference gene primers served as the basis for estimated nucleated cell counts. Assay used: immunoSEQ multiplex PCR; TCRdb lists only in-frame clones, some missing. Clone size and V and J calls were adopted from that table, with D and trimming inferred from the DNA. This table has more than 110,000 clones, roughly 73% appearing once. This clone was counted once. This sequence was found in a woman between 50 and 59 years old with active or convalescent COVID-19. The sequenced sample was peripheral blood. The rearrangement joins TRBV29-1 to TRBJ1-4; D gene ambiguous. The CDR3 DNA sequence: TGCAGCGTTGCACAGAGAACTAATGAAAAACTGTTTTTT. Its protein is CSVAQRTNEKLFF.